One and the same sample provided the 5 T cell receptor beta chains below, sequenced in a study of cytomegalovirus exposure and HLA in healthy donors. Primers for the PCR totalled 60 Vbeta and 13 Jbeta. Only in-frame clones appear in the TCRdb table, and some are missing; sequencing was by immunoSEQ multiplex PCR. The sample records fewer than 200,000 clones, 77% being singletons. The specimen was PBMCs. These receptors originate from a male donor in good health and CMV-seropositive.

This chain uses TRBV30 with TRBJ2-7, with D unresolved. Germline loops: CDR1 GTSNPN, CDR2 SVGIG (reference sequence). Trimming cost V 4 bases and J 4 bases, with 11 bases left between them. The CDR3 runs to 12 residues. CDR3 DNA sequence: TGTGCCTGGACACCCCTAGGTTACGAGCAGTACTTC. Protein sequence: CAWTPLGYEQYF.

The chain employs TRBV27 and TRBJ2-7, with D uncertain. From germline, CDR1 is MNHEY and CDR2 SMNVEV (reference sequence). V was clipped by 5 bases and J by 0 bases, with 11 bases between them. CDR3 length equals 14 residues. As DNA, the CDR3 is TGTGCCAGCAGTCCAACAGCCTACTCCTACGAGCAGTACTTC. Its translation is CASSPTAYSYEQYF.

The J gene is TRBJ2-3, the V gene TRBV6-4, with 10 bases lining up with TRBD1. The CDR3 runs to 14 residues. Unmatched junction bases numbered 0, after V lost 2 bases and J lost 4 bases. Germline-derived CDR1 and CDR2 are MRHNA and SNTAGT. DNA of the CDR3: TGTGCCAGCAGTGACGGACAGGGGGCAGATACGCAGTATTTT. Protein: CASSDGQGADTQYF.

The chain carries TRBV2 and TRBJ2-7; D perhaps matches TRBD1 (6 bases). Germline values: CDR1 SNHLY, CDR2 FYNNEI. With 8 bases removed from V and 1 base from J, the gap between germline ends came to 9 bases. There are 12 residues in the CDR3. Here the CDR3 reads CASGTYSYEQYF. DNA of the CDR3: TGTGCCAGCGGGACATATTCCTACGAGCAGTACTTC.

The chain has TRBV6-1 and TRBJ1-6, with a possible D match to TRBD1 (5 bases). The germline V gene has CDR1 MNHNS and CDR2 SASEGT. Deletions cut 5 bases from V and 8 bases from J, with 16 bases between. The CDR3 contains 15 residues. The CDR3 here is CASSPLPDSHSPLHF. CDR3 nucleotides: TGTGCCAGCAGTCCCTTACCCGACAGTCATTCACCCCTCCACTTT.